Below, one TCR beta chain is given with its context. Authors' processing steps: The assay estimated nucleated cells by amplifying reference gene primers. Sequencing was performed with immunoSEQ multiplex PCR; in TCRdb, only in-frame clones are kept and a portion is missing. From that table come the V and J calls and clone size; the DNA was used to work out D and trimming. There are about 64,000 clones in the sample; 65% to 90% occur only once, and more than 0.95% lies in the top ten. The sample originates from a study of blood T cell repertoires in COVID-19. Material: peripheral blood. This TCR was recovered from a middle-aged man with acute or convalescent COVID-19.

The CDR3 DNA reads TGTGCCAGCAGCCGACAGATTAACTATGGCTACACCTTC. Encoded protein: CASSRQINYGYTF. The J gene is TRBJ1-2, the V gene TRBV6-5; D is perhaps TRBD1 (5 bases). The CDR3 consists of 13 residues. Trimming shortened V by 6 bases and J by 1 base, and 9 bases separated the two germline ends. CDR1 is MNHEY and CDR2 is SVGAGI in the germline V gene.